This record looks at one T cell receptor beta chain sequence and its context. CDR3 length: 13 amino acids. Per the germline V gene, CDR1 is SQVTM and CDR2 is ANQGSEA. V trimming: 7 bases; J trimming: 4 bases; junction bases outside the gene matches: 9. The data were obtained in a study of T cell changes during pregnancy in multiple sclerosis. Clones were read by immunoSEQ multiplex PCR, and TCRdb kept only the in-frame ones, dropping some. The sample consists of approximately 58,000 clones, more than 90% of them appearing once. This TCR came from a female donor with multiple sclerosis, enrolled in a pregnancy study. The sequenced sample was peripheral blood, obtained in the second trimester of pregnancy. The gene calls are TRBV29-1 and TRBJ1-1; TRBD1 agrees at 7 bases. This CDR3 reads CSAGYDRATEAFF. CDR3 nucleotide sequence: TGCAGCGCCGGATACGACAGGGCCACTGAAGCTTTCTTT.